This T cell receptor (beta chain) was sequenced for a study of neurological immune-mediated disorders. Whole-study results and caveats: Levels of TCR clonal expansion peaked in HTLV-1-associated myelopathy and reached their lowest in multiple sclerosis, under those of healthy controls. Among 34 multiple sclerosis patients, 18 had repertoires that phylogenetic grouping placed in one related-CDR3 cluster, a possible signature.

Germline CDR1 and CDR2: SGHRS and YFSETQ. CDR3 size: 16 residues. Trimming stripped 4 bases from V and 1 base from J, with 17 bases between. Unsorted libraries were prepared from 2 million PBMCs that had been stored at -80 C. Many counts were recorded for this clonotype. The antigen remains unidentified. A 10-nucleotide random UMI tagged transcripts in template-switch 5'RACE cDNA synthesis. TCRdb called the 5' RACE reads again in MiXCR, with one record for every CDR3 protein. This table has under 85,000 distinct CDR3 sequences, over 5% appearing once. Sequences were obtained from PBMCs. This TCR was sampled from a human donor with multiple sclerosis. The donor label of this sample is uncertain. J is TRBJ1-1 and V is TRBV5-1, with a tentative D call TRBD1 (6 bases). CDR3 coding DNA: TGCGCCAGCAGCCGCGACCCCGGACAGACGAACACTGAAGCTTTCTTT. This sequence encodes CASSRDPGQTNTEAFF.